Shown below are 21 T cell receptor beta chains from a single sample sequenced in a study of T cell responses to AZD1222 COVID-19 vaccine. Measured with immunoSEQ multiplex PCR; TCRdb has only the in-frame clones, and not every one. The sample includes fewer than 200,000 clones, 70% to 90% of them seen just once. Material: peripheral blood, obtained on day 0 of AZD1222 vaccination. Receptors were obtained from an adult in good health.

The chain joins TRBV5-6 to TRBJ2-6; D possibly corresponds to TRBD2 (5 bases). V lost 5 bases to trimming and J lost 0 bases, with 18 bases between them. The CDR3 is 18 amino acids. The V gene's germline CDR1 is SGHDT and CDR2 YYEEEE. CDR3 coding DNA: TGTGCCAGCAGGATTCTAGGCGGGCCCAGCTCTGGGGCCAACGTCCTGACTTTC. Its translation is CASRILGGPSSGANVLTF.

This clone was recorded only once. V and J are TRBV5-1 and TRBJ2-7; 11 bases are shared with TRBD2. CDR3 length: 15 amino acids. Trimming removed 4 bases from V and 3 bases from J; junction bases left unmatched: 6. The V gene's germline CDR1 is SGHRS and CDR2 YFSETQ. For the CDR3, the DNA is TGCGCCAGCAGCCCGCAGGGACTAGCGGACTACGAGCAGTACTTC. Translating it yields CASSPQGLADYEQYF.

This clone was seen once. The genes are TRBV28 and TRBJ2-1; the match to TRBD2 covers 12 bases. The CDR3 runs 16 residues. Trimming at V came to 4 bases and at J to 4 bases, leaving 5 bases not matched to a gene. The V gene's germline CDR1 is MDHEN and CDR2 SYDVKM. The CDR3 coding sequence is TGTGCCAGCAGTTCCCAGACTAGCGGGGGATACAATGAGCAGTTCTTC. This gives the protein CASSSQTSGGYNEQFF. Full variable domain (rest looked up from reference TRBV28 and TRBJ2-1): DVKVTQSSRYLVKRTGEKVFLECVQDMDHENMFWYRQDPGLGLRLIYFSYDVKMKEKGDIPEGYSVSREKKERFSLILESASTNQTSMYLCASSSQTSGGYNEQFFGPGTRLTVL.

The CDR3 DNA reads TGTGCCAGCAGTGATCGAACTAGCAATCAGCCCCAGCATTTT. It is translated as CASSDRTSNQPQHF. J is TRBJ1-5 and V is TRBV2, with D unresolved. CDR1 is SNHLY and CDR2 is FYNNEI in the germline V gene. The CDR3 is made up of 14 amino acids. With 3 bases removed from V and 0 bases from J, the gap between germline ends came to 6 bases.

The V call is TRBV10-3, the J call TRBJ1-5; TRBD1 might be the D (6 bases). Trimming removed 6 bases from V and 1 base from J, with 19 bases in between. CDR1 and CDR2 (germline): ENHRY, SYGVKD. The CDR3 contains 17 residues. The CDR3 reads CAISSGTPEGSNQPQHF. The CDR3 DNA reads as TGTGCCATCAGCTCCGGGACACCGGAGGGAAGCAATCAGCCCCAGCATTTT.

This chain connects TRBV3-1 (or the pseudogene TRBV3-2) to TRBJ1-6; 9 nucleotides match TRBD1. J was trimmed by 11 bases and V by 4 bases; bases with no gene match: 6. Germline lookup yields CDR1 LGHDT and CDR2 YNNKEL (reference sequence). CDR3 size: 14 residues. The CDR3 loop reads CASSLSGQGAPLHF. CDR3 in DNA: TGTGCCAGCAGCCTCTCGGGACAGGGTGCACCCCTCCACTTT.

V and J are TRBV14 and TRBJ1-2, with D uncertain. Germline CDR1 SGHDN, CDR2 FVKESK. This CDR3 is 15 amino acids long. V shed 0 bases and J shed 0 bases, with 8 bases lying between them. The CDR3 region has the DNA TGTGCCAGCAGCCAAGACCACTTTTCTAACTATGGCTACACCTTC. Translation gives CASSQDHFSNYGYTF.

This chain joins TRBV5-1 and TRBJ2-2; perhaps TRBD1 as D (5 bases). The V gene's germline CDR1 is SGHRS and CDR2 YFSETQ. V lost 4 bases and J 1 base, leaving 8 bases between the germline ends. The CDR3 length is 14 residues. The CDR3 here is CASSRDRNTGELFF. CDR3 DNA sequence: TGCGCCAGCAGCAGAGACAGGAACACCGGGGAGCTGTTTTTT.

The V and J genes are TRBV28 and TRBJ1-4; 9 bases agree with TRBD1. V lost 6 bases, J lost 3 bases, and 8 bases stayed unmatched. The CDR3 covers 16 residues. Germline V lookup: CDR1 MDHEN, CDR2 SYDVKM. The CDR3 is CASRTNRGLANEKLFF. CDR3 bases: TGTGCCAGCAGGACCAACAGGGGGCTGGCTAATGAAAAACTGTTTTTT.

The chain links TRBV12-3 or TRBV12-4 to TRBJ1-4; D gene ambiguous. The germline V and J ends were trimmed by 6 bases and 8 bases, with 7 bases remaining between them. CDR3 length equals 11 residues. The CDR3 DNA reads TGTGCCAGCAGCGATACCGAAAAACTGTTTTTT. Protein sequence: CASSDTEKLFF.

The chain has TRBV4-3 and TRBJ2-7; D remains unclear. This CDR3 is 16 amino acids long. Trimming removed 0 bases from V and 1 base from J, with 13 bases in between. The germline CDR1 and CDR2 sequences are LGHNA and YSLEER. CDR3: CASSQDYPGPSYEQYF. CDR3 DNA sequence: TGCGCCAGCAGCCAAGATTACCCTGGACCTTCCTACGAGCAGTACTTC.

This sequence joins TRBV4-1 and TRBJ1-5; the D gene is possibly TRBD1 (5 bases). Trimming removed 1 base at V and 0 bases at J, with 13 bases between. The CDR3 contains 17 residues. Germline V CDR1 and CDR2: MGHRA, YSYEKL. The DNA of the CDR3 is TGCGCCAGCAGCCAAGTCTTGGGGGGGTATAGCAATCAGCCCCAGCATTTT. Its protein product is CASSQVLGGYSNQPQHF.

This rearrangement joins TRBV18 to TRBJ1-2; possible D gene TRBD1, 6 bases. Trimming cost V 5 bases and J 3 bases, with 19 bases left between them. Germline CDR1 KGHSH, CDR2 LQKENI. The CDR3 has 16 residues. CDR3 region: CASSSSQPRTDYGYTF. As DNA, the CDR3 is TGTGCCAGCTCATCAAGCCAACCCCGGACAGACTATGGCTACACCTTC.

This chain uses TRBV28 with TRBJ2-2, with D perhaps matching TRBD2 (6 bases). CDR1 and CDR2 (germline): MDHEN, SYDVKM. The V end lost 6 bases, the J end lost 6 bases, and 17 bases lay between the germline ends. The length of the CDR3 is 15 residues. The CDR3 protein is CASSLWGDVSGELFF. The CDR3 nucleotides are TGTGCCAGCAGCTTGTGGGGGGATGTCTCCGGGGAGCTGTTTTTT.

This chain uses TRBV5-4 with TRBJ2-7; unclear D gene. This CDR3 region has 12 residues. In germline, CDR1 is SGHNT, CDR2 YYREEE (reference sequence). Between the trimmed V and J ends, which lost 3 bases and 2 bases, there was a span of 6 bases. CDR3 protein: CASSSQTYEQYF. The CDR3 nucleotides read TGTGCCAGCAGCTCCCAGACCTACGAGCAGTACTTC.

This clone was seen a single time. The chain employs TRBV3-1 (or the pseudogene TRBV3-2) and TRBJ1-2, with D possibly TRBD1 on 6 matching bases. V was cut by 4 bases and J by 6 bases, with 12 bases left in between. This CDR3 is 13 amino acids long. Germline loops: CDR1 LGHDT, CDR2 YNNKEL (reference sequence). CDR3: CASSLEGVHGYTF. The CDR3 nucleotides read TGTGCCAGCAGCCTGGAGGGGGTACATGGCTACACCTTC.

V gene TRBV30 combines with J gene TRBJ1-5; maybe TRBD1 (5 bases). The CDR3 consists of 14 residues. Germline values: CDR1 GTSNPN, CDR2 SVGIG (reference sequence). Trimming removed 1 base at V and 7 bases at J, with 14 bases between. CDR3 nucleotide sequence: TGTGCCTGGAGTGGGGGGGATTCAGGGCAGCCCCAGCATTTT. Residues: CAWSGGDSGQPQHF.

This clone has only one observation. This rearrangement joins TRBV19 to TRBJ2-1; 10 bases line up with TRBD1. The germline CDR1 and CDR2 sequences are LNHDA and SQIVND (reference sequence). The trim removed 5 bases at V and 13 bases at J, leaving 17 bases unmatched. The CDR3 spans 16 residues. CDR3 amino acids: CASSESGTGAQGGQFF. Written as DNA, the CDR3 is TGTGCCAGTAGTGAATCCGGGACAGGGGCCCAAGGAGGTCAGTTCTTC.

The J gene is TRBJ2-7, the V gene TRBV6-6, with D possibly matching TRBD2 (5 bases). Trimming took off 3 bases at V and 2 bases at J, with 8 bases between the two ends. Germline V gives CDR1 MNHNY, CDR2 SVGAGI (reference sequence). The CDR3 consists of 13 residues. In nucleotides, the CDR3 is TGTGCCAGCAGTTATGGACTTCCCTACGAGCAGTACTTC. It yields the protein CASSYGLPYEQYF.

The V call is TRBV12-3 or TRBV12-4, the J call TRBJ2-1; D gene unclear. The V gene lost 7 bases and the J gene lost 11 bases, with 15 bases spanning the gap. CDR3 size: 12 residues. The CDR3 nucleotides read TGTGCCAGCACAGTCGGGCAGACCCAGCAGTTCTTC. Its translation: CASTVGQTQQFF.

The gene calls are TRBV3-1 (or the pseudogene TRBV3-2) and TRBJ2-3; TRBD2 might be the D (7 bases). CDR1 and CDR2 from the germline V gene are LGHDT and YNNKEL (reference sequence). This CDR3 comprises 13 residues. V was trimmed by 5 bases and J by 8 bases, leaving 14 bases between them. The CDR3 DNA reads as TGTGCCAGCAGCTTAAACAGGGAGGGTACGCAGTATTTT. It codes for CASSLNREGTQYF.